Listed below are T cell receptor beta chains from one sample, sequenced in a study of graft-versus-host responses after intestinal transplantation. These TCRs' antigens remain unknown. Generated by immunoSEQ multiplex PCR, the TCRdb table keeps only in-frame clones and is missing some. Counted here are about 50,000 clones, around 90% occurring once; the ten biggest clones make up more than 2%. The sequencing used unstimulated CD4+ T cells sorted from spleen or lymph node cells, collected before transplant. The receptor source for this set is a human donor who was the organ donor for an intestinal transplant. CDR3s include the opening cysteine and the closing phenylalanine or tryptophan. D genes are given only for firm matches. Size values are once, few and many counts, or a class for expanded clones, and some rows have none.

v_call	clone_size	d_call	j_call	cdr3_nt	cdr3_aa
TRBV6-5	NA	NA	TRBJ1-3	TGTGCCAGCAGTTACTCGACAAGGTCTGGAAACACCATATATTTT	CASSYSTRSGNTIYF
TRBV4-2	NA	TRBD2	TRBJ2-7	TGTGCCAGCAGCTTTGGCGGGAGGGCCTACGAGCAGTACTTC	CASSFGGRAYEQYF
TRBV5-4	NA	TRBD2	TRBJ2-5	TGTGCCAGCAGCTTGGAAGGCGGGAGTGCTGGTGAGCAGTACTTC	CASSLEGGSAGEQYF
TRBV11-2	NA	TRBD2	TRBJ2-7	TGTGCCAGCAGCTCCTATATCCGGCGGGAGTTTTACGAGCAGTACTTC	CASSSYIRREFYEQYF
TRBV10-2	NA	TRBD2	TRBJ2-3	TGCGCCAGCAGTGTCGGGACGGGAGGCCGAGATACGCAGTATTTT	CASSVGTGGRDTQYF
TRBV11-2	NA	NA	TRBJ2-7	TGTGCCAGCAGCTTAGGGGATCTAGCGTCATACGAGCAGTACTTC	CASSLGDLASYEQYF
TRBV9	NA	NA	TRBJ1-3	TGTGCCAGCAGCTCAGGGGAAACGGCTGGAAACACCATATATTTT	CASSSGETAGNTIYF
TRBV19	NA	TRBD2	TRBJ2-2	TGTGCCAGTAGTATACAGGCGGGAGGGTCCGGGGAGCTGTTTTTT	CASSIQAGGSGELFF
TRBV7-2	NA	TRBD2	TRBJ2-7	TGTGCCAGCAGCATTAACCCTCTAGCGGGTCAGTACTTC	CASSINPLAGQYF
TRBV7-9	NA	NA	TRBJ2-3	TGTGCCAGCAGCCCAAGGGAGTGGCGAGGTACGCAGTATTTT	CASSPREWRGTQYF
TRBV28	NA	NA	TRBJ2-1	TGTGCCAGCAGTTTTACAGCCCCCTACAATGAGCAGTTCTTC	CASSFTAPYNEQFF
TRBV11-1	NA	NA	TRBJ2-6	TGTGCCAGCAGCTTAGTTCCTGGGGCCAACGTCCTGACTTTC	CASSLVPGANVLTF
TRBV7-9	NA	NA	TRBJ2-3	TGTGCCAGCAGCGCTAGACTAGGTCGCACAGATACGCAGTATTTT	CASSARLGRTDTQYF
TRBV27	few	NA	TRBJ2-7	TGTGCCAGCAGTTTATACGGAGACGGCGAGCAGTACTTC	CASSLYGDGEQYF